This T cell receptor (beta chain) is drawn from a study of vaccination effects on CD4 cells after COVID-19. The overall study: Post-vaccine sampling took place a median of 72 days after the second dose.

The trim removed 2 bases at V and 7 bases at J, leaving 7 bases unmatched. The germline V gene encodes CDR1 LGHDT and CDR2 YNNKEL (reference sequence). This CDR3 contains 16 residues. TCRdb's table, derived via immunoSEQ multiplex PCR, lists solely in-frame clones and lacks some. This table has about 66,000 clones, roughly 76% appearing once. Points from the study as a whole: There was only 1 of 255 vaccine-induced clones in healthy vaccinees that cross-reacted with common cold coronaviruses. Clones of infection and vaccine origin contracted markedly late after vaccination.

As concerns this clone: Its antigen remains unknown.

Before sequencing, viral peptide pools were used by the ViraFEST assay to expand antigen-specific CD4+ T cells. Isolating CD4+ T cells followed approximately nine days of culture. Subjects were given two BNT162b2 or mRNA-1273 vaccine doses. On days 3 and 7, fresh IL-2 medium replaced half the medium. The receptor was isolated from a human donor who received a COVID-19 vaccine. The sequenced sample was CD4+ T cells from PBMCs cultured with HCoV-OC43 spike peptides, obtained after COVID-19 vaccination. Indicated subset: HCoV-OC43 spike overlapping peptide pool stimulation. V gene TRBV3-1 (or the pseudogene TRBV3-2) combines with J gene TRBJ2-1, with TRBD1 matching over 11 bases. This chain's CDR3 is CASSQLGQGARNEQFF. The CDR3 nucleotides are TGTGCCAGCAGCCAACTCGGACAGGGGGCGCGGAATGAGCAGTTCTTC.